These 9 T cell receptor beta chains originate from one sample sequenced in a study of blood T cell repertoires in COVID-19. Sequenced by immunoSEQ multiplex PCR; TCRdb stores in-frame clones only, minus some. Among more than 150,000 clones listed, around 84% were seen once. The sequencing sample was made of peripheral blood. These receptors all come from a man aged 50-59 years with active or convalescent COVID-19.

CDR3 nucleotides: TGTGCCAGCAGTTCCGGACTAGCGGTCTCAAATGAGCAGTTCTTC. Its protein is CASSSGLAVSNEQFF. The chain combines TRBV11-2 with TRBJ2-1; TRBD2 agrees at 10 bases. The V gene end was trimmed by 6 bases and the J gene end by 7 bases; junction bases not matched to a gene: 9. Germline loops: CDR1 SGHAT, CDR2 FQNNGV. This CDR3 has 15 amino acids.

The V and J genes are TRBV6-5 and TRBJ2-7; 14 bases are a match to TRBD2. Germline CDR1 reads MNHEY; CDR2 reads SVGAGI. This CDR3 comprises 15 residues. Trimming at V came to 6 bases and at J to 2 bases, leaving 3 bases not matched to a gene. The CDR3 bases are TGTGCCAGCAGCTCGGGACTAGCGGGGGCCTACGAGCAGTACTTC. It encodes CASSSGLAGAYEQYF.

The chain couples TRBV7-9 to TRBJ2-6; D not resolved. Germline CDR1 reads SEHNR; CDR2 reads FQNEAQ (reference sequence). This CDR3 has 14 amino acids. Trimming removed 4 bases at V and 0 bases at J, with 4 bases between. CDR3 sequence (DNA): TGTGCCAGCAGCTCTCTCTCTGGGGCCAACGTCCTGACTTTC. Protein product: CASSSLSGANVLTF.

The gene calls are TRBV5-6 and TRBJ2-3, with 11 bases fitting TRBD2. V lost 2 bases and J lost 2; bases outside the gene matches: 4. The CDR3 contains 16 residues. Germline V gene sequence: CDR1 SGHDT, CDR2 YYEEEE. Written as DNA, the CDR3 is TGTGCCAGCAGCTTTGGACTAGCGGGTGACACAGATACGCAGTATTTT. Its translation is CASSFGLAGDTDTQYF.

This rearrangement joins TRBV6-5 to TRBJ1-5; D might be TRBD1 (5 bases). This CDR3 has 16 amino acids. Germline CDR1 MNHEY, CDR2 SVGAGI. Trimming left V 0 bases short and J 6 bases short, with 15 bases between. CDR3: CASSYSGTGGVQPQHF. The CDR3 bases are TGTGCCAGCAGTTACTCGGGGACGGGGGGAGTTCAGCCCCAGCATTTT.

Comment on this clone: The same CDR3 arises from other DNA sequences in this sample as well. J is TRBJ1-2 and V is TRBV6-5, with D perhaps TRBD1 (5 bases). Germline loops: CDR1 MNHEY, CDR2 SVGAGI. V shed 2 bases and J shed 4 bases, with 11 bases lying between them. The CDR3 has 14 residues. CDR3 in amino acids: CASSYRGIGYGYTF. The DNA for the CDR3 is TGTGCCAGCAGTTACAGGGGAATCGGCTATGGCTACACCTTC.

V gene TRBV7-3 combines with J gene TRBJ2-1; 10 nucleotides agree with TRBD2. Per germline, CDR1 SGHTA and CDR2 FQGTGA. Trimming removed 5 bases from V and 6 bases from J; junction bases left unmatched: 4. The CDR3 is made up of 14 amino acids. CDR3 coding DNA: TGTGCCAGCAGCCCAGAGCGGGGGGGCAATGAGCAGTTCTTC. Encoded protein: CASSPERGGNEQFF.

J is TRBJ2-7 and V is TRBV19; D possibly corresponds to TRBD1 (7 bases). Germline-derived CDR1 and CDR2 are LNHDA and SQIVND (reference sequence). There are 15 residues in the CDR3. V gave up 1 base and J gave up 4 bases, with 14 bases separating them. CDR3 loop: CASSIGGTDKYEQYF. The CDR3 nucleotides read TGTGCCAGTAGTATAGGCGGGACAGACAAGTACGAGCAGTACTTC. Full variable domain (rest looked up from reference TRBV19 and TRBJ2-7): DGGITQSPKYLFRKEGQNVTLSCEQNLNHDAMYWYRQDPGQGLRLIYYSQIVNDFQKGDIAEGYSVSREKKESFPLTVTSAQKNPTAFYLCASSIGGTDKYEQYFGPGTRLTVT.

Concerning this clone itself: At one end, the junction sequence differs from germline, possibly due to a read error. CDR3 sequence: CSATDRAETFF. The DNA for the CDR3 is TGCAGTGCAACCGACAGGGCTGAAACTTTCTTT. This rearrangement joins TRBV20-1 to TRBJ1-1, with TRBD1 matching over 7 bases. Germline V lookup: CDR1 DFQATT, CDR2 SNEGSKA (reference sequence). The CDR3 loop spans 11 amino acids.